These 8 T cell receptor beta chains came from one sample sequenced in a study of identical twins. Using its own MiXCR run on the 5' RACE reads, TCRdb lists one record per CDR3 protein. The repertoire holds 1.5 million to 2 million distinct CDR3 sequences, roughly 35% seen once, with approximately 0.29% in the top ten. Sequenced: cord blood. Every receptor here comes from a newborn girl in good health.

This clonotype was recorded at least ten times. The CDR3 region has the DNA TGTGCCATCAGTAGACTAGCGGGAGCAGATACGCAGTATTTT. Translation gives CAISRLAGADTQYF. The gene calls are TRBV10-3 and TRBJ2-3; 12 bases agree with TRBD2. Trimming at V came to 5 bases and at J to 4 bases, leaving 1 base not matched to a gene. Germline CDR1 ENHRY, CDR2 SYGVKD. This CDR3 comprises 14 residues.

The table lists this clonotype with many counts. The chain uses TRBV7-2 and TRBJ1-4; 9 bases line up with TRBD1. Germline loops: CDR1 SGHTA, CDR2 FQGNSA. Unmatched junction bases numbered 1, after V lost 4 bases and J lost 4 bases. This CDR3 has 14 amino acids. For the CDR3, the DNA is TGTGCCAGCAGCTCGGACAGGGGTAATGAAAAACTGTTTTTT. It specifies CASSSDRGNEKLFF.

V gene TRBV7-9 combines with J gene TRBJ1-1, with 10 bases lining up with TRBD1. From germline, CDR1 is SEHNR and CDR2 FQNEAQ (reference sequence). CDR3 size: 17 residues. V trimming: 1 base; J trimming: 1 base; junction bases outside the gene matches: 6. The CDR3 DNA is TGTGCCAGCAGCTTAGGGGGGGACAGGGGCCCGAACACTGAAGCTTTCTTT. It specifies CASSLGGDRGPNTEAFF.

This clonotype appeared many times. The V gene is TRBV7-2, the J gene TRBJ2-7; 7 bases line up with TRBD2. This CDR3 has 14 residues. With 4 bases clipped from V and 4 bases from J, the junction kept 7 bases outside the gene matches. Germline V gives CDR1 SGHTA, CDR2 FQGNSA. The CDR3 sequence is CASSSSRLAYEQYF. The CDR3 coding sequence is TGTGCCAGCAGCTCATCCAGACTAGCTTACGAGCAGTACTTC. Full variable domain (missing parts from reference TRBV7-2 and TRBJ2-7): GAGVSQSPSNKVTEKGKDVELRCDPISGHTALYWYRQSLGQGLEFLIYFQGNSAPDKSGLPSDRFSAERTGGSVSTLTIQRTQQEDSAVYLCASSSSRLAYEQYFGPGTRLTVT.

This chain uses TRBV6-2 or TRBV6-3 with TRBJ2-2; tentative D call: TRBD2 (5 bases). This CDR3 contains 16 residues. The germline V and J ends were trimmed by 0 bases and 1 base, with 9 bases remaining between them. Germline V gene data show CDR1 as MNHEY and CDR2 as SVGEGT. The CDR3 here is CASSYSRLLNTGELFF. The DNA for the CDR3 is TGTGCCAGCAGTTACTCGAGACTATTGAACACCGGGGAGCTGTTTTTT.

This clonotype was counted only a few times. The CDR3 here is CASSELLRDARLIAFF. The CDR3, as DNA: TGTGCCAGCAGTGAATTACTACGGGATGCAAGGCTGATCGCTTTCTTT. The gene calls are TRBV2 and TRBJ1-1; D is uncertain. Germline V gives CDR1 SNHLY, CDR2 FYNNEI. CDR3 length equals 16 residues. Trimming shortened V by 2 bases and J by 11 bases, and 24 bases separated the two germline ends.

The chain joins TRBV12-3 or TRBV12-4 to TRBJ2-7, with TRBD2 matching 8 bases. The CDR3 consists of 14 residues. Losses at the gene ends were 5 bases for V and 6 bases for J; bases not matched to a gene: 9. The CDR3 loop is CASSPPGLVLEQYF. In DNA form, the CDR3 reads TGTGCCAGCAGTCCCCCGGGACTAGTTCTCGAGCAGTACTTC.

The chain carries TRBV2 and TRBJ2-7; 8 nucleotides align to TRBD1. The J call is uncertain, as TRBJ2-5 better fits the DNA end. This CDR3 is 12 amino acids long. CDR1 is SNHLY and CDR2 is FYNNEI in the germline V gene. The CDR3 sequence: CASGGQVETQYF. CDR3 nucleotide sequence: TGTGCCAGCGGGGGACAGGTAGAGACCCAGTACTTC.